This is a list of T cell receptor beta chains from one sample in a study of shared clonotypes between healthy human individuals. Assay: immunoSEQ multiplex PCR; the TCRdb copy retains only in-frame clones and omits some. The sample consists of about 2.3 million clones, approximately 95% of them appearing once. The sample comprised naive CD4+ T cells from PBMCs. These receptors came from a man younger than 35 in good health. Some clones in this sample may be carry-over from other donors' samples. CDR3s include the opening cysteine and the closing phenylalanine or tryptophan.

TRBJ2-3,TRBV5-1,CASSLGGGTDTQYF
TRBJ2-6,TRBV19,CASSPGAPLVLTF
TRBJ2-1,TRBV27,CASSPGTSGTPREQFF
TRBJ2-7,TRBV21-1,CASAHRGHEQYF
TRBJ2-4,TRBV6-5,CASTRNGGGGNIQYF
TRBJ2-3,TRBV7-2,CASSSLGPTLGDTQYF
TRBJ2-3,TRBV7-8,CASSSGQGARITDTQYF
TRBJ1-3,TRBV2,CASTPGGSGNTIYF
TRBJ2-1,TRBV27,CASRGTSGYNEQFF
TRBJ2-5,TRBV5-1,CASSFRGEETQYF
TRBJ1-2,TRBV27,CANSGRNYGYTF
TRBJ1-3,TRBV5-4,CASSLGQGAGNTIYF
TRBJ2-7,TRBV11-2,CASSLGTAYEQYF
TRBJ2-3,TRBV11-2,CASSLGTDRSTDTQYF
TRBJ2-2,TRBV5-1,CASSSTRGTNTGELFF
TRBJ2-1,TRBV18,CASSPRERGGNEQFF
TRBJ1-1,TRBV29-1,CSVVADGNTEAFF
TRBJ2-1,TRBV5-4,CASSFASIVYNEQFF
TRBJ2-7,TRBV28,CASSINPTPEQYF
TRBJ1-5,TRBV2,CASSGSGGNQPQHF
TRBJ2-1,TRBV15,CATSRDLGQNEQFF
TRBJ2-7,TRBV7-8,CASSQSKYYEQYF
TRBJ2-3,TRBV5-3,CARSSGRRVRNTDTQYF
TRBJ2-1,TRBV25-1,CASSVGSGGGNEQFF
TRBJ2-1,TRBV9,CASSVPVHGQQFF